This entry lists 11 T cell receptor beta chains sequenced from one sample in a study of T cell clonality in common variable immunodeficiency. The repertoire was sequenced with immunoSEQ multiplex PCR; TCRdb's copy has only in-frame clones and lacks some. The sample presents 35,000 to 50,000 clones, none singletons. The source material was peripheral blood mononuclear cells. These receptors came from a person aged 18-70 years in good health.

This clone has at least ten counts. The CDR3 extends 3 residues past the end of the read, so its final part is completed from the germline J gene. This chain connects TRBV12-3 or TRBV12-4 to TRBJ2-3; the D is unclear. With 3 bases removed from V and 3 bases from J, the gap between germline ends came to 10 bases. The CDR3 is 14 residues long. The CDR3 DNA, read in part, is TGTGCCAGCAGTTTTAGTCCCAGGACAGATACG. This codes for CASSFSPRTDT. The whole CDR3 sequence is CASSFSPRTDTQYF.

This clone was seen a handful of times. Read data end 3 residues before the CDR3 end; the end is taken from the germline J gene. This chain joins TRBV27 and TRBJ2-5; D perhaps matches TRBD2 (5 bases). This CDR3 has 15 residues. The germline V gene has CDR1 MNHEY and CDR2 SMNVEV (reference sequence). Trimming took 5 bases from V and 7 from J, leaving 20 bases between them. The sequenced part of the CDR3 DNA is TGTGCCAGCAGTCCCAACATCCGGGGTTTGGGGACC. Residues: CASSPNIRGLGT. The whole CDR3 region reads CASSPNIRGLGTQYF.

This clone was recorded many times. The read ends 3 residues shy of where the CDR3 ends; the end is completed using the germline J gene. The chain uses TRBV29-1 and TRBJ2-7, with 12 positions matching TRBD1. Trimming took 7 bases from V and 4 from J; bases not matched to a gene: 5. CDR3 length: 13 amino acids. Germline V gene sequence: CDR1 SQVTM, CDR2 ANQGSEA. The CDR3 protein is CSAGTGGEYEQYF. The part of the CDR3 DNA that was read is TGCAGCGCCGGGACAGGGGGCGAGTACGAG.

In this sample, this clone turned up many times. The read terminates 3 residues ahead of where the CDR3 ends, so the germline J gene completes it. The chain recombines TRBV5-1 with TRBJ1-2, with TRBD1 as a possible D gene (6 bases). The germline gives CDR1 SGHRS, CDR2 YFSETQ. This CDR3 is built from 16 residues. The V gene lost 4 bases and the J gene lost 6 bases, with 22 bases spanning the gap. Here the CDR3 reads CASSDRRTAFLHGYTF. The sequenced CDR3 bases are TGCGCCAGCAGCGACCGAAGGACAGCCTTCTTACATGGC.

In this sample, this clone turned up many times. The CDR3 end lies 3 residues beyond the end of the read and is filled in from the germline J gene. The V call is TRBV6-2 or TRBV6-3, the J call TRBJ2-5; 8 bases match TRBD1. The CDR3 contains 16 residues. Germline loops: CDR1 MNHEY, CDR2 SVGEGT. Trimming at V came to 2 bases and at J to 5 bases, leaving 10 bases not matched to a gene. The covered CDR3 bases are TGTGCCAGCAGTTACCGTCGGCAGGGGGCTGTGGAGACC. This sequence encodes CASSYRRQGAVET. In full, the CDR3 reads CASSYRRQGAVETQYF.

This clone has at least ten counts. The read halts 3 residues ahead of the CDR3 end, with the missing end drawn from the germline J gene. The rearrangement joins TRBV19 to TRBJ1-4, with 7 bases fitting TRBD1. The trim removed 9 bases at V and 4 bases at J, leaving 8 bases unmatched. There are 14 residues in the CDR3. The germline V gene has CDR1 LNHDA and CDR2 SQIVND (reference sequence). The CDR3 here is CASNRGQINEKLFF. CDR3 DNA (partial): TGTGCCAGCAATCGGGGACAGATTAATGAAAAA.

At least ten counts were recorded for this clone. The CDR3 here is CASSGGVNTEAFF. Incomplete CDR3 DNA: TGTGCCAGCAGCGGGGGCGTGAACACTGAA. The V and J genes are TRBV7-9 and TRBJ1-1, with a weak D call TRBD1 (6 bases). The DNA ends 3 residues before the CDR3 does, and the rest of the CDR3 is filled in from the germline J gene. The V gene lost 5 bases and the J gene lost 0 bases, with 7 bases spanning the gap. CDR3 length equals 13 residues. CDR1 and CDR2 (germline): SEHNR, FQNEAQ (reference sequence).

This clone was recorded at least ten times. The missing CDR3 end, 3 residues past where the read stops, is filled in from the germline J gene. V gene TRBV28 combines with J gene TRBJ1-3; TRBD1 matches at 9 bases. The junction had 7 bases not matched to a gene; V was cut back by 4 bases and J by 0 bases. The CDR3 covers 17 residues. The germline CDR1 and CDR2 sequences are MDHEN and SYDVKM. This CDR3 is CASSYLGQGLSGNTIYF. The CDR3 DNA, read in part, is TGTGCCAGCAGTTACTTGGGACAGGGCCTCTCTGGAAACACC. Variable domain in full (rest from reference TRBV28 and TRBJ1-3): DVKVTQSSRYLVKRTGEKVFLECVQDMDHENMFWYRQDPGLGLRLIYFSYDVKMKEKGDIPEGYSVSREKKERFSLILESASTNQTSMYLCASSYLGQGLSGNTIYFGEGSWLTVV.

This clone occurred many times. The read terminates 3 residues ahead of where the CDR3 ends, so the germline J gene completes it. The chain carries TRBV2 and TRBJ1-1; no clear D gene. The V gene's germline CDR1 is SNHLY and CDR2 FYNNEI. This CDR3 comprises 15 residues. Between the trimmed V and J ends, which lost 2 bases and 4 bases, there was a span of 14 bases. CDR3 residues: CASSERLPLSTEAFF. The sequenced CDR3 bases are TGTGCCAGCAGTGAACGACTGCCCTTGAGCACTGAA.

A few counts support this clone. A read error is likely here: a far larger clone is one base away. With the read ending 3 residues before the CDR3 end, the germline J gene is used to fill in that end. This same CDR3 is encoded by further DNA sequences in the sample. The J gene is TRBJ2-5, the V gene TRBV30; 7 positions agree with TRBD2. The CDR3 loop spans 14 amino acids. In germline, CDR1 is GTSNPN, CDR2 SVGIG (reference sequence). CDR3 amino acids: CAWRSAGAGETQYF. The CDR3 DNA, read in part, is TGCGCCTGGAGATCGGCGGGAGCTGGAGAGACC.

This clone has ten or more counts. With the read ending 3 residues before the CDR3 end, the germline J gene is used to fill in that end. The V and J genes are TRBV7-2 and TRBJ2-1, with D possibly matching TRBD2 (6 bases). V dropped 5 bases and J dropped 8 bases, with 19 bases sitting between them. CDR3 length: 15 residues. Germline V CDR1 and CDR2: SGHTA, FQGNSA. The CDR3: CASSPPGVATDEQFF. CDR3 DNA (partial): TGTGCCAGCAGCCCCCCGGGGGTAGCGACGGATGAG.